The T cell receptor (beta chain) under discussion was sequenced for a study of cytomegalovirus exposure and HLA in healthy donors (dated by TCRdb to the late 2010s). With regard to the full study: An earlier analysis of roughly 500 of the donors reported 250 to 300 Gb of sequence data and around 120 million unique TCR beta sequences from 150 million to 200 million T cells. All discovery cohort repertoires had been generated using a single sequencing platform. The number of donors typed differed by locus, with roughly 620-640 for A, B, C, DRB1 and DQB1, roughly 520 for DQA1, approximately 570 for DPA1, and some 470 for DPB1. The genetic ancestry cluster associated with self-reported Caucasian donors included approximately 85% of the roughly 380 genotyped donors. Class I and class II HLA loci were covered by the typing at four-digit resolution. An early release that covered some 640 HLA-typed donors contained approximately 300 gigabases of sequencing data and roughly 84 million unique TCR sequences. A few DR-DQ haplotypes were treated as single units for association and clustering because of strong linkage in the cohort. Along with the approximately 650-subject first cohort, a separate validation cohort of over 90 different subjects was used. Donor age, sex, ethnicity and CMV serostatus were compiled together with the repertoire data. On average, around 240,000 unique TCR beta nucleotide sequences were sequenced per donor among roughly 430 genotyped donors of the cohort, with around 19% of those sequences being non-productive. To predict cytomegalovirus infection status, the study combined high-throughput TCR immunosequencing, statistical association of individual TCRs with disease status, and machine learning. The study aimed to test whether cataloging public T cell receptors could reveal signatures of past pathogen exposure. A later analysis re-examined previously published TCR beta repertoires from 500 to 700 donors and added high-resolution HLA genotyping to investigate patterns of TCR occurrence. The later analysis used no new phenotypic data to find candidate immune exposures, relying instead on TCR beta sequences and their occurrence across donors. Using immunosequencing, the study profiled T cell repertoires from about 650 subjects and related those repertoires to cytomegalovirus serostatus. A later genetic analysis used genome-wide SNP genotypes for 398 of the 666 donors, treating that subset as a discovery cohort. To decide whether each TCR beta V gene segment behaved as functional or pseudogenic, an earlier analysis of 587 of the donors relied on high-throughput TCR beta sequencing. Points the paper makes about the study in general: A further reported finding was that TCR beta sequences accurately predicted the HLA-A and HLA-B alleles for most subjects in the first cohort. In a later genetic analysis, fewer N-insertions in productive TCRs were reported among donors in an Asian-associated ancestry cluster than the 666-donor mean. Because counts were too low, 15 to 20 rarely observed V segments, including chromosome 9 orphons, were excluded from the earlier analysis of 587 of the donors. According to the authors, the approach could potentially be generalized to other disease states and immunological phenotypes. Correlated functional status among segregating V segments might be attributable to linkage disequilibrium, but an unknown experimental factor could not be ruled out. This cohort had only TCR beta chains sequenced, and the lack of alpha or paired-chain data limited which features could be detected. In a later analysis, several top co-occurrence clusters were reported to appear linked to parvovirus B19, influenza, CMV and Epstein-Barr virus. Some IMGT-functional V segments, including TRBV6-2 and TRBV6-3, could not be told apart with the 87-base-pair reads, so those segments were excluded. Most CMV-associated TCR beta chains appeared to be HLA-restricted in a later analysis, and the HLA associations seemed to be driven largely by CMV exposure. An association between a missense DCLRE1C variant and V-gene and J-gene trimming of TCR beta chains was found in a later genetic analysis and replicated in an independent cohort. In an earlier analysis of 587 of the donors, most TCR beta V segments appeared in productive rearrangements about 87% or about 30% of the time, broadly matching IMGT annotations. A few of the identified cytomegalovirus-associated TCR beta chains were confirmed in vitro to be specific for cytomegalovirus antigens. Most TCR sequences were seen in very few donors, while some public TCRs were found in many individuals. Assigning TCR associations to individual alleles was difficult when HLA alleles, especially DR and DQ, strongly co-occurred. Because HLA typing was missing for some donors at each locus, association tests included only the typed subset. Presence/absence analyses assumed roughly uniform sequencing depth across donors, an assumption that may not hold. Compared with equally common non-associated chains, HLA-associated TCR beta chains in a later analysis were more clonally expanded and had lower generation probabilities. A cluster of highly shared sequence variants was judged likely to represent a technical artifact of the sequencing pipeline. In a later analysis, the rate of TCR association differed among HLA loci, with DRB1 alleles having the most associated TCRs and HLA-C alleles having the fewest. For the cohort, immune exposure information was limited to CMV serostatus. A total of 164 TCR beta chains were listed by the study as associated with cytomegalovirus. A later analysis associated 15,000 to 20,000 TCR beta sequences with specific HLA alleles at a false discovery rate of 0.05. The classifier was reported to diagnose cytomegalovirus status with high specificity and sensitivity in both the original cohort and the validation cohort.

On this clone itself: It lacks a known antigen. Base qualities are not recorded, but no much larger clone differs from it by a single base.

Libraries came from the immunoSEQ multiplex PCR assay. A mixture of 60 forward primers for TCR Vbeta segments and 13 reverse primers for TCR Jbeta segments was used in the multiplex PCR. The CDR3 region of rearranged TCR beta genes was amplified from genomic DNA by a multiplex PCR assay. The amplified TCR beta libraries were sequenced on the Illumina HiSeq System as 87-base-pair reads. On the study's bioinformatics: A later analysis counted approximately 76 million unique TCR beta chains across the 670 or so repertoires, and roughly 9.9 million of these chains were shared by at least two donors. A nearest-neighbor algorithm error-corrected the raw reads and collapsed the reads into unique sequences, merging closely related sequences to remove PCR and sequencing errors. V, D and J gene segments were assigned by aligning CDR3 sequences to IMGT reference sequences. For a sequence to be retained, a match of at least six nucleotides to both a V gene segment and a J gene segment was required. Rearrangements were classified as productive when the CDR3 lacked stop codons and remained in frame with V and J, and all other rearrangements were classified as non-productive. CDR3 was defined by IMGT convention, running from the second conserved V-encoded cysteine to the conserved J-encoded phenylalanine. The earlier analysis of roughly 590 of the donors excluded sequences that lacked an unambiguous match to a single V gene segment. An earlier analysis of a few hundred of the donors called V segments functional above 56.7% productive rearrangements and segregating when the between-donor standard deviation exceeded 5%. A statistical classification framework was built for diagnosing cytomegalovirus status from the catalog of TCR beta chain sequences. V and J gene assignment, in a later analysis, came from comparing TCR nucleotide sequences with IMGT/GENE-DB human TR gene sequences. In a later analysis, CDR3 sequences and most-parsimonious VDJ recombination scenarios were assigned using the TCRdist pipeline. In a later analysis, each TCR beta chain was defined by its CDR3 amino acid sequence together with its V-gene family, and reads lacking a unique V-gene family were excluded. A later analysis removed 600 or so highly shared, low-generation-probability nucleotide sequences to deal with suspected cross-contamination and a sequencing artifact. A later analysis calculated a clonal expansion index for each public chain from normalized within-repertoire ranks of inferred template counts. A later analysis computed generation probabilities with a VDJ recombination model fitted to out-of-frame rearrangements, and checked the results against IGoR. In a later analysis, hypergeometric tests were used to score TCR-TCR, TCR-HLA and TCR-CMV co-occurrence, with a repertoire-size bias correction applied to TCR pairs. To estimate false discovery rates, a later analysis permuted the HLA or CMV assignments 20 times. A later analysis grouped co-occurring TCRs with DBSCAN, adding TCRdist sequence similarity when clustering within HLA-allele-positive subsets. Repertoires with fewer than 30,000 or more than 120,000 public chains were left out of co-occurrence clustering, as were five repertoires with anomalous nucleotide sharing. Drawn from immuneACCESS, this table holds only the in-frame rearrangements with V and J called that TCRdb kept. Clones are partly lost; checked studies trace under half to an unresolved V gene and leave the rest unexplained. Clone size and the V and J calls come from that table; the DNA yielded D and trimming. Recorded for this sample are about 180,000 clones; around 76% of them occurred a single time. 2% to 2.5% of the sample belongs to the ten largest clones.

V and J are truncated by 5 bases and 6 bases respectively, leaving an intervening sequence of 8 bases. CDR1 and CDR2 were assigned from the germline V gene (reference sequence) as SEHNR and FQNEAQ. The CDR3 goes from the cysteine to the phenylalanine over 12 residues. CDR3 DNA is the only sequence kept; it has 36 bases, read in frame from the first base. The cohort consisted of some 730 healthy bone marrow donors. At the time of sampling, every cohort member was nominally healthy, though immune exposures that went unrecorded were likely present. The donor tested CMV seropositive, placing the donor among the approximately 310 seropositive members of the cohort. Every donor gave a peripheral blood sample, and the peripheral blood mononuclear cells from that sample were used for TCR beta sequencing. Genomic DNA extraction from the blood cell samples was performed with the Qiagen DNeasy Blood Extraction Kit.

The sequencing input was PBMCs. The rearranged segments are TRBV7-9 and TRBJ2-1, with TRBD2 tentatively as D gene (6 bases match). The receptor comes from a woman in her 30s in good health and CMV-seropositive. The sequenced DNA is TGTGCCAGCAGCAGGACTATCAATGAGCAGTTCTTC. Its protein reads: CASSRTINEQFF.